This TCR beta chain was recorded in a study of CD8 T cells in Susac syndrome. The germline CDR1 and CDR2 sequences are SGDLS and YYNGEE. With 0 bases removed from V and 0 bases from J, the gap between germline ends came to 9 bases. The CDR3 length is 15 residues. Study-level findings and limits: TCR sequencing and HLA analysis covered a relatively small number of individuals.

Random hexamers were used to reverse transcribe the RNA input (roughly 0.5 to 1 ug). The amplification used immunoSEQ multiplex PCR on TCR beta CDR3; it spanned 54 Vbeta and 13 Jbeta. MiXCR, run by TCRdb on the immunoSEQ multiplex PCR reads, gives a single entry per CDR3 protein. Among 150,000 to 200,000 distinct CDR3 sequences listed, around 95% were seen once. Of note for this clonotype: Its antigen is not identified.

What was sequenced was CD4+ T cells from PBMCs. This clonotype was obtained from a human donor with multiple sclerosis. The chain employs TRBV9 and TRBJ1-1; no clear D gene. Written as DNA, the CDR3 is TGTGCCAGCAGCGTAGTCGGAGGTATGAACACTGAAGCTTTCTTT. Translated, it gives CASSVVGGMNTEAFF.